One and the same sample provided the 32 T cell receptor beta chains below, sequenced in a study of PD-L1 blockade in urothelial cancer. Sequencing was performed with immunoSEQ multiplex PCR; in TCRdb, only in-frame clones are kept and a portion is missing. The profile covers about 84,000 clones, with 82% appearing a single time and around 9.5% taken by the ten largest. The material was PBMCs, obtained around atezolizumab (anti-PD-L1) treatment. These receptors all stem from a man in his sixties or seventies with urothelial cancer.

The genes are TRBV18 and TRBJ2-7; 8 bases match TRBD1. The CDR3 covers 14 residues. Trimming took 5 bases from V and 0 from J; bases not matched to a gene: 3. The germline CDR1 and CDR2 sequences are KGHSH and LQKENI. The CDR3 region is CASSTTGASYEQYF. The CDR3 nucleotides are TGTGCCAGCTCAACGACAGGGGCCTCCTACGAGCAGTACTTC.

The CDR3 nucleotides read TGTGCCAGTAGTCCCGTCAGGCCCGGGGAGCTGTTTTTT. Protein: CASSPVRPGELFF. The V gene is TRBV19, the J gene TRBJ2-2, with D unclear. The CDR3 totals 13 residues. Trimming removed 5 bases from V and 6 bases from J, with 10 bases in between. CDR1 is LNHDA and CDR2 is SQIVND in the germline V gene (reference sequence).

This clone was observed a single time. This rearrangement joins TRBV5-4 to TRBJ2-1, with D maybe TRBD2 (6 bases). This CDR3 is built from 16 residues. CDR1 SGHNT and CDR2 YYREEE come from the germline V gene (reference sequence). The V gene lost 5 bases and the J gene lost 7 bases, with 22 bases spanning the gap. The CDR3 DNA reads TGTGCCAGCAGACCCCCTAGCGAGAGTATAAGGAATGAGCAGTTCTTC. It encodes CASRPPSESIRNEQFF.

Only one count was recorded for this clone. CDR3 protein: CASSVESGGAHQFF. CDR3 DNA: TGTGCCAGCAGCGTAGAAAGCGGGGGGGCCCATCAGTTCTTC. The chain links TRBV9 to TRBJ2-1; 10 positions agree with TRBD2. This CDR3 contains 14 residues. Germline CDR1 reads SGDLS; CDR2 reads YYNGEE. Trimming cost V 0 bases and J 13 bases; bases outside gene matches: 7.

This clone was counted between two and nine times. The rearrangement links TRBV9 to TRBJ1-4; 9 bases map to TRBD1. The V and J ends lost 0 bases and 5 bases, in that order; junction bases with no gene match: 5. The germline CDR1 and CDR2 sequences are SGDLS and YYNGEE. The CDR3 is made up of 16 amino acids. CDR3 residues: CASSVEHGQGNEKLFF. For the CDR3, the DNA is TGTGCCAGCAGCGTAGAGCACGGACAGGGGAATGAAAAACTGTTTTTT.

In its sample, this clone was seen a few times. This sequence joins TRBV5-4 and TRBJ2-3; D unclear. V lost 4 bases and J lost 3, with 15 bases in between. This CDR3 is built from 15 residues. Germline CDR1 SGHNT, CDR2 YYREEE (reference sequence). In DNA form, the CDR3 reads TGTGCCAGCAGCCCCCAGAGGATGTCGACAGATACGCAGTATTTT. It specifies CASSPQRMSTDTQYF.

The chain carries TRBV5-1 and TRBJ2-7; D not certain. The germline V gene encodes CDR1 SGHRS and CDR2 YFSETQ. V was shortened by 0 bases and J by 0 bases, with 7 bases between the two germline ends. The CDR3 totals 14 residues. The CDR3 is CASSLDLSSYEQYF. The CDR3 nucleotides are TGCGCCAGCAGCTTGGACCTAAGCTCCTACGAGCAGTACTTC.

This clone is labeled as medium-sized (0.01 to 0.1%). The V call is TRBV2, the J call TRBJ2-2, with 7 bases lining up with TRBD2. This CDR3 has 15 residues. Germline values: CDR1 SNHLY, CDR2 FYNNEI. The V and J ends lost 1 base and 7 bases, in that order; junction bases with no gene match: 6. The CDR3 DNA sequence: TGTGCCAGCAGTGAAGGGAGGAGCGGGATCGGGGAGCTGTTTTTT. Translation: CASSEGRSGIGELFF.

The rearrangement uses TRBV6-5 and TRBJ2-3, with TRBD2 matching over 7 bases. The CDR3 runs to 15 residues. V gave up 4 bases and J gave up 1 base; unmatched junction bases: 5. Germline loops: CDR1 MNHEY, CDR2 SVGAGI. The CDR3 coding sequence is TGTGCCAGCAGTTTAGCGGGCCAGCGCACAGATACGCAGTATTTT. The encoded protein is CASSLAGQRTDTQYF.

The chain joins TRBV7-6 to TRBJ2-7, with 7 bases lining up with TRBD1. The CDR3 is 13 amino acids. Germline V CDR1 and CDR2: SGHVS, FNYEAQ. V shed 5 bases and J 3 bases; nucleotides not matched to a gene: 4. The CDR3 sequence is CASSPGTDYEQYF. CDR3 coding DNA: TGTGCCAGCAGCCCCGGGACAGACTACGAGCAGTACTTC.

The chain employs TRBV5-1 and TRBJ1-4; D is undetermined. The CDR3 totals 16 residues. Deletions cut 2 bases from V and 0 bases from J, with 11 bases between. Germline CDR1 and CDR2: SGHRS and YFSETQ. The DNA of the CDR3 is TGCGCCAGCAGCTTATCGTTAGTTGCAACTAATGAAAAACTGTTTTTT. Translating it yields CASSLSLVATNEKLFF. Supplemented by reference TRBV5-1 and TRBJ1-4, the full variable domain reads KAGVTQTPRYLIKTRGQQVTLSCSPISGHRSVSWYQQTPGQGLQFLFEYFSETQRNKGNFPGRFSGRQFSNSRSEMNVSTLELGDSALYLCASSLSLVATNEKLFFGSGTQLSVL.

This clone was counted many times. The chain has TRBV29-1 and TRBJ1-1; 8 nucleotides agree with TRBD1. From germline, CDR1 is SQVTM and CDR2 ANQGSEA. The CDR3 sequence is 14 residues long. The ends lost 6 bases at V and 4 bases at J; junction bases unmatched: 10. The CDR3 DNA follows: TGCAGCGTGGGGGGACAGGAATTTGGCACTGAAGCTTTCTTT. Translation: CSVGGQEFGTEAFF.

The chain has TRBV5-1 and TRBJ2-1; 10 bases are a match to TRBD1. With V trimmed by 4 bases and J by 8 bases, 6 bases remained unmatched. CDR1 SGHRS and CDR2 YFSETQ come from the germline V gene. The CDR3 is 14 amino acids. The CDR3 reads CASSRQGAGDEQFF. The DNA for the CDR3 is TGCGCCAGCAGCCGACAGGGGGCGGGCGATGAGCAGTTCTTC.

In nucleotides, the CDR3 is TGTGCCAGCAGTCCACCTCGTGACAGGGGGTCCTACGAGCAGTACTTC. This codes for CASSPPRDRGSYEQYF. The chain uses TRBV28 and TRBJ2-7; TRBD1 matches at 9 bases. The CDR3 consists of 16 residues. V lost 5 bases to trimming and J lost 1 base; unmatched junction nucleotides: 9. The germline V gene has CDR1 MDHEN and CDR2 SYDVKM.

The genes are TRBV29-1 and TRBJ2-7; 7 nucleotides match TRBD1. The CDR3 covers 12 residues. Germline values: CDR1 SQVTM, CDR2 ANQGSEA. The ends lost 6 bases at V and 4 bases at J; junction bases unmatched: 6. The CDR3 spells CSVGQARYEQYF. Written as DNA, the CDR3 is TGCAGCGTCGGACAGGCGAGATACGAGCAGTACTTC.

The chain has TRBV4-3 and TRBJ2-3, with 10 nucleotides matching TRBD2. V lost 0 bases, J lost 4 bases, and 10 bases stayed unmatched. CDR1 is LGHNA, CDR2 YSLEER, per germline. The CDR3 contains 18 residues. The CDR3 DNA follows: TGCGCCAGCAGCCAAGAGGGTACGCTAGGGACTAGCGCAGATACGCAGTATTTT. This sequence encodes CASSQEGTLGTSADTQYF.

V gene TRBV27 combines with J gene TRBJ2-7; the D is unclear. This CDR3 spans 14 amino acids. Trimming pared 3 bases from V and 3 bases from J, leaving 12 bases between. CDR1 is MNHEY, CDR2 SMNVEV, per germline (reference sequence). This CDR3 is CASSFQPRGYEQYF. The CDR3 DNA is TGTGCCAGCAGTTTCCAACCCCGAGGCTACGAGCAGTACTTC.

As to this clone: Different DNA sequences within this sample yield the same CDR3. The gene calls are TRBV5-1 and TRBJ2-7; perhaps TRBD1 as D (5 bases). Germline-derived CDR1 and CDR2 are SGHRS and YFSETQ. CDR3 length: 14 amino acids. V was cut by 0 bases and J by 2 bases, with 9 bases left in between. The CDR3 sequence: CASSLGGGTYEQYF. CDR3 nucleotides: TGCGCCAGCAGCTTGGGGGGCGGAACCTACGAGCAGTACTTC.

V usage is TRBV21-1 and J usage is TRBJ2-7; the table's D call TRBD2 went unverified against the DNA. TRBV21-1 is a documented pseudogene. The CDR3 contains 14 residues. The DNA of the CDR3 is TGTGCCAGCAGCAAAGGGGGGGGGACCTACGAGCAGTACTTC. The encoded protein is CASSKGGGTYEQYF.

This chain joins TRBV19 and TRBJ1-3; no definite D call. Per the germline V gene, CDR1 is LNHDA and CDR2 is SQIVND (reference sequence). The CDR3 consists of 15 residues. The V and J ends lost 5 bases and 0 bases respectively, with 11 bases between them. The CDR3 region is CASSPAGSSGNTIYF. The DNA for the CDR3 is TGTGCCAGTAGTCCCGCGGGGAGCTCTGGAAACACCATATATTTT.

This clone has a single count. The chain is built from TRBV7-2 and TRBJ2-7, with a weak D call TRBD2 (6 bases). The germline V and J ends were trimmed by 5 bases and 7 bases, with 12 bases remaining between them. CDR3 length equals 12 residues. Looked up from germline, CDR1 is SGHTA and CDR2 is FQGNSA. The CDR3, as DNA: TGTGCCAGCAGCCGGGAGTCGGGGGAGCAGTACTTC. Protein sequence: CASSRESGEQYF.

The chain carries TRBV6-1 and TRBJ1-3; D is unresolved. Germline V gives CDR1 MNHNS, CDR2 SASEGT. Trimming shortened V by 3 bases and J by 4 bases, and 10 bases separated the two germline ends. The CDR3 has 14 residues. The CDR3 spells CASSDGPAGNTIYF. For the CDR3, the DNA is TGTGCCAGCAGTGATGGGCCCGCCGGAAACACCATATATTTT.

V gene TRBV27 combines with J gene TRBJ1-4; D is possibly TRBD1 (6 bases). Trimming shortened V by 5 bases and J by 5 bases, and 12 bases separated the two germline ends. Germline CDR1 and CDR2: MNHEY and SMNVEV (reference sequence). The CDR3 is 14 amino acids. The CDR3 DNA follows: TGTGCCAGCAGTCTGGACAGCTTCAATGAAAAACTGTTTTTT. Its protein product is CASSLDSFNEKLFF.

The chain combines TRBV11-2 with TRBJ2-5; TRBD1 agrees at 8 bases. Germline trimming cut 5 bases from V and 5 bases from J; bases unmatched to any gene: 10. There are 15 residues in the CDR3. Germline loops: CDR1 SGHAT, CDR2 FQNNGV. The CDR3 sequence: CASSPSSGGLETQYF. Written as DNA, the CDR3 is TGTGCCAGCAGCCCAAGCTCAGGGGGCTTGGAGACCCAGTACTTC.

This clone was counted only a few times. This rearrangement joins TRBV10-2 to TRBJ1-6; tentative D call: TRBD1 (6 bases). This CDR3 contains 13 residues. CDR1 is WSHSY and CDR2 is SAAADI in the germline V gene. The V gene lost 6 bases and the J gene lost 7 bases, with 10 bases spanning the gap. The CDR3 protein is CASRGQTNSPLHF. In DNA, the CDR3 is TGCGCCAGCAGAGGACAGACCAATTCACCCCTCCACTTT.

The chain employs TRBV5-1 and TRBJ2-3; possibly TRBD2 for D (5 bases). Looked up from germline, CDR1 is SGHRS and CDR2 is YFSETQ. The CDR3 is 14 residues long. V lost 4 bases and J lost 0, with 9 bases in between. The CDR3 is CASSLRTSTDTQYF. CDR3 nucleotides: TGCGCCAGCAGCCTGAGGACTAGCACAGATACGCAGTATTTT.

CDR3 region: CASSLGPEREKLFF. CDR3 in DNA: TGTGCCAGCAGCTTGGGCCCCGAACGGGAAAAACTGTTTTTT. The rearrangement uses TRBV5-5 and TRBJ1-4; D gene unclear. Germline lookup yields CDR1 SGHKS and CDR2 YYEKEE (reference sequence). The CDR3 runs to 14 residues. V was shortened by 0 bases and J by 8 bases, with 11 bases between the two germline ends. The full variable domain, with the rest looked up from reference TRBV5-5 and TRBJ1-4, is DAGVTQSPTHLIKTRGQQVTLRCSPISGHKSVSWYQQVLGQGPQFIFQYYEKEERGRGNFPDRFSARQFPNYSSELNVNALLLGDSALYLCASSLGPEREKLFFGSGTQLSVL.

The chain joins TRBV4-2 to TRBJ2-1; D perhaps matches TRBD2 (6 bases). Between the trimmed V and J ends, which lost 0 bases and 4 bases, there was a span of 16 bases. This CDR3 is built from 17 residues. CDR1 is LGHNA and CDR2 is YNFKEQ in the germline V gene. For the CDR3, the DNA is TGTGCCAGCAGCCAAGATACTGGACTACGCACATACAATGAGCAGTTCTTC. Amino acids: CASSQDTGLRTYNEQFF.

This chain uses TRBV5-4 with TRBJ1-2; D is ambiguous. The ends were cut back, 3 bases at V and 8 bases at J, with 14 bases in the middle. Germline V gene sequence: CDR1 SGHNT, CDR2 YYREEE (reference sequence). The CDR3 is 13 residues long. CDR3 sequence reads: CASSSAGKGGYTF. The CDR3 coding sequence is TGTGCCAGCAGCTCGGCGGGCAAAGGAGGCTACACCTTC.

The chain is built from TRBV2 and TRBJ1-1; a possible D gene is TRBD1 (6 bases). The germline CDR1 and CDR2 sequences are SNHLY and FYNNEI. Trimming pared 7 bases from V and 2 bases from J, leaving 17 bases between. The CDR3 has 15 residues. The CDR3 protein is CASMPLTGRNTEAFF. CDR3 nucleotides: TGTGCCAGCATGCCCCTTACAGGGAGAAACACTGAAGCTTTCTTT.

The genes are TRBV4-1 and TRBJ1-4, with 11 bases matching TRBD1. The germline gives CDR1 MGHRA, CDR2 YSYEKL. The CDR3 sequence is 17 residues long. V was clipped by 4 bases and J by 3 bases; unmatched bases: 7. CDR3 DNA: TGCGCCAGCAGCCGGGGACAGGGGGACATTGCTAATGAAAAACTGTTTTTT. Translating gives CASSRGQGDIANEKLFF.

The chain joins TRBV4-1 to TRBJ2-6; D unresolved. This CDR3 region has 16 residues. CDR1 and CDR2 from the germline V gene are MGHRA and YSYEKL. The ends were cut back, 2 bases at V and 4 bases at J, with 12 bases in the middle. The DNA of the CDR3 is TGCGCCAGCAGCCAATCGCTGCCTCGGGGGGCCAACGTCCTGACTTTC. Amino acid sequence: CASSQSLPRGANVLTF.